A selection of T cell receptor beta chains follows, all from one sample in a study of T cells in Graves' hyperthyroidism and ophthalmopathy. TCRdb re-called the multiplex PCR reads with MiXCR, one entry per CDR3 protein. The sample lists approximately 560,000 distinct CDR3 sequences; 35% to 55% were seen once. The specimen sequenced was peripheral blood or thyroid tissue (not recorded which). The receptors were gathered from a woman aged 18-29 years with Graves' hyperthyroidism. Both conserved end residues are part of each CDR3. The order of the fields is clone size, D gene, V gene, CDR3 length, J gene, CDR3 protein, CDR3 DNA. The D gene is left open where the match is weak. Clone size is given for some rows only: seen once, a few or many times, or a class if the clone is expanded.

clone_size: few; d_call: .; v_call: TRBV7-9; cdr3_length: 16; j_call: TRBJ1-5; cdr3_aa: CASSQEGAYSNQPQHF; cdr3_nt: TGTGCCAGCAGCCAAGAAGGGGCTTATAGCAATCAGCCCCAGCATTTT
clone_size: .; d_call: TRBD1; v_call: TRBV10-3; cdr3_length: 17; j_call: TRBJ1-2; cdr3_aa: CAISVGGQGAPPYGYTF; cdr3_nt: TGTGCCATCAGTGTTGGAGGACAGGGGGCCCCACCGTATGGCTACACCTTC
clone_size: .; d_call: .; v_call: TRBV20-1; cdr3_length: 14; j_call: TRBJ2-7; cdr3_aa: CSASPGYGNYEQYF; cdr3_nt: TGCAGTGCTAGTCCAGGATACGGAAACTACGAGCAGTACTTC
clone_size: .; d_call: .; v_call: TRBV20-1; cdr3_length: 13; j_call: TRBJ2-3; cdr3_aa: CSASVTSTDTQYF; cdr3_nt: TGCAGTGCTTCCGTTACTAGCACAGATACGCAGTATTTT
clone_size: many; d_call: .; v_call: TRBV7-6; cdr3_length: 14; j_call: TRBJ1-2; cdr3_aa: CASSLGRTNYGYTF; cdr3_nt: TGTGCCAGCAGCTTAGGACGGACGAACTATGGCTACACCTTC
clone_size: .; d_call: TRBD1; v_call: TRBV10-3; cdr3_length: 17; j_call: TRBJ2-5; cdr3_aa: CAITDRPKPDRAETQYF; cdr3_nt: TGTGCCATCACGGACAGACCCAAGCCGGACAGGGCAGAGACCCAGTACTTC
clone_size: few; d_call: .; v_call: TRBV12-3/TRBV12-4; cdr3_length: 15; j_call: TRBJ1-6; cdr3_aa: CASRSGGGYNSPLHF; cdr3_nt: TGTGCCAGCAGGTCCGGGGGGGGGTACAATTCACCCCTCCACTTT
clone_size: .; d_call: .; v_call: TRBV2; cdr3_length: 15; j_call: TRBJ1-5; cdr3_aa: CASSPNGYSNQPQHF; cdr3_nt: TGTGCCAGCAGTCCCAACGGCTATAGCAATCAGCCCCAGCATTTT
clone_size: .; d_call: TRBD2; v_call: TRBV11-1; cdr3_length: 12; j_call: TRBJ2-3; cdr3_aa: CASSLTSNEQYF; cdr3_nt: TGTGCCAGCAGCCTGACTAGCAATGAGCAGTATTTT
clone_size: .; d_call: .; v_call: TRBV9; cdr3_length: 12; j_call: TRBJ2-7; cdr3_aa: CASSESQGEQYF; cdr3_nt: TGCGCCAGCAGCGAGAGCCAGGGCGAGCAGTACTTC
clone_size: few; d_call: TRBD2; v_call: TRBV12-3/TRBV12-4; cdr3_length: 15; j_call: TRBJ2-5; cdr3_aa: CASSFSSGSSETQYF; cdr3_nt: TGTGCCAGCAGTTTCTCTAGCGGGAGCAGCGAGACCCAGTACTTC
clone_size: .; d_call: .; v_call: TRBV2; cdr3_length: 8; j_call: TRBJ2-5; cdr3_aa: CASKTQYF; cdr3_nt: TGTGCCAGCAAGACCCAGTACTTC
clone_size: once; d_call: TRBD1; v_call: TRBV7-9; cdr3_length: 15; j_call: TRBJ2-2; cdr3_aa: CASSPGDSLTGELFF; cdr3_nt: TGTGCCAGCAGCCCTGGGGACAGCCTTACCGGGGAGCTGTTTTTT
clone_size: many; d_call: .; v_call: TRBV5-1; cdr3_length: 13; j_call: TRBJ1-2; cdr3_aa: CASSSDPEGGYTF; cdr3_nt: TGCGCCAGCAGCTCTGACCCTGAAGGTGGCTACACCTTC
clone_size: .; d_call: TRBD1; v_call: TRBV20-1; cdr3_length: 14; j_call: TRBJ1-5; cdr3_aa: CSAWRQGSNQPQHF; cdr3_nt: TGCAGTGCATGGCGACAGGGTAGCAATCAGCCCCAGCATTTT
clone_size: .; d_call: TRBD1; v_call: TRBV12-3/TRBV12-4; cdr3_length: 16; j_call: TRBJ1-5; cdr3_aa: CASRASRGRGNQPQHF; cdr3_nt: TGTGCCAGCAGAGCCTCCAGGGGGCGCGGCAATCAGCCCCAGCATTTT
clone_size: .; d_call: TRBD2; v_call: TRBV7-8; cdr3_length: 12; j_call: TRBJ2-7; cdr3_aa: CASRGLEAEQYF; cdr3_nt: TGTGCCAGCAGAGGACTAGAAGCCGAGCAGTACTTC
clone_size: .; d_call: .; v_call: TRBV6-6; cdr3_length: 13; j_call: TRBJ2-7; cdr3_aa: CALSHSASYEQYF; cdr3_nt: TGTGCCCTTTCACACTCAGCTTCCTACGAGCAGTACTTC
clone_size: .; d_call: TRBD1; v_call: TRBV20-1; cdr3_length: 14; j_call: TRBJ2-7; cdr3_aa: CSARSGTGKNEQYF; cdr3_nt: TGCAGTGCTAGAAGTGGGACAGGGAAGAACGAGCAGTACTTC
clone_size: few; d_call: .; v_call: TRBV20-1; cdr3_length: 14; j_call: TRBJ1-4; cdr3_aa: CSAFQGRGVEKLFF; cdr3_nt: TGCAGTGCTTTCCAGGGAAGGGGAGTTGAAAAACTGTTTTTT
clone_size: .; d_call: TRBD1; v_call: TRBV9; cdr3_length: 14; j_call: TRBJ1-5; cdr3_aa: CASSQGQLEQPQHF; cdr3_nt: TGTGCCAGCAGCCAGGGACAGCTTGAACAGCCCCAGCATTTT
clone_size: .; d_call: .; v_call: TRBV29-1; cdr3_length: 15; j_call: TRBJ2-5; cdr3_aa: CSVEEGQLYQETQYF; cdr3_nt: TGCAGCGTTGAAGAGGGTCAATTATACCAAGAGACCCAGTACTTC
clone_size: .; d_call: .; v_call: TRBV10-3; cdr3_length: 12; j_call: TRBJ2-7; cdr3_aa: CAISTGSYEQYF; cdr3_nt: TGTGCCATCAGCACTGGCTCCTACGAGCAGTACTTC
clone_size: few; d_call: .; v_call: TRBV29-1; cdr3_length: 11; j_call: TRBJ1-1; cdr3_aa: CSLGQNTEAFF; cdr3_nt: TGCAGCTTGGGACAAAACACTGAAGCTTTCTTT
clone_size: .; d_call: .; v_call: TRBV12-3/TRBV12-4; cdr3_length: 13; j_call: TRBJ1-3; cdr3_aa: CASREGPGNTIYF; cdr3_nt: TGTGCCAGCAGAGAGGGCCCCGGAAACACCATATATTTT